The 27 T cell receptor beta chains below all came from one sample that was sequenced in a study of shared clonotypes between healthy human individuals. The method was immunoSEQ multiplex PCR; TCRdb's version includes in-frame clones alone and lacks a portion of them. The sample carries over 2 million clones, 85% to 95% recorded once. The sequenced material came from naive CD4+ T cells from PBMCs. Subset reported: CD45RA+ positively selected. The receptors were sampled from a man between 18 and 35 years old in good health. Some clones in this sample may be carry-over from other donors' samples.

CDR3 in amino acids: CASSLSIRRTGGYNEQFF. The CDR3 coding sequence is TGTGCCAGCAGTTTAAGTATTAGGAGGACAGGGGGCTACAATGAGCAGTTCTTC. The J gene is TRBJ2-1, the V gene TRBV28, with 10 bases aligning to TRBD1. J was trimmed by 3 bases and V by 2 bases; bases with no gene match: 10. Germline V gives CDR1 MDHEN, CDR2 SYDVKM. This CDR3 is 18 amino acids long.

This clone has a single count. Other DNA sequences from this sample encode an identical CDR3 as well. V usage is TRBV29-1 and J usage is TRBJ2-5; possibly TRBD1 or TRBD2 for D (7 bases each). Deletions cut 6 bases from V and 2 bases from J, with 22 bases between. The CDR3 runs to 16 residues. From germline, CDR1 is SQVTM and CDR2 ANQGSEA. CDR3 nucleotide sequence: TGCAGCGTGCGCCCGGGGAGCGGGACAGTTCAAGAGACCCAGTACTTC. Its translation: CSVRPGSGTVQETQYF.

This sequence joins TRBV6-1 and TRBJ1-5, with D possibly matching TRBD1 (6 bases). The CDR3 covers 14 residues. V dropped 3 bases and J dropped 4 bases, with 10 bases sitting between them. Germline V gives CDR1 MNHNS, CDR2 SASEGT. The CDR3 DNA reads TGTGCCAGCAGTGACCGACAGGTTAATCAGCCCCAGCATTTT. Its translation: CASSDRQVNQPQHF.

This clone was counted once. This chain connects TRBV9 to TRBJ1-2; D perhaps matches TRBD1 (5 bases). CDR3 length: 14 residues. Germline V gene data show CDR1 as SGDLS and CDR2 as YYNGEE. The V gene lost 0 bases and the J gene lost 6 bases, with 12 bases spanning the gap. CDR3 protein: CASSVVPGVDGYTF. In nucleotides, the CDR3 is TGTGCCAGCAGCGTAGTACCGGGGGTTGATGGCTACACCTTC.

This chain links TRBV2 with TRBJ2-7; D is ambiguous. The CDR3 consists of 11 residues. CDR1 is SNHLY and CDR2 is FYNNEI in the germline V gene. V was shortened by 7 bases and J by 10 bases, with 14 bases between the two germline ends. The CDR3 spells CASTAVSGQYF. CDR3 coding DNA: TGTGCCAGCACCGCTGTTTCCGGACAGTACTTC.

The chain is built from TRBV6-1 and TRBJ2-1, with D unclear. The germline V gene encodes CDR1 MNHNS and CDR2 SASEGT. V was shortened by 6 bases and J by 11 bases, with 14 bases between the two germline ends. The CDR3 spans 12 residues. CDR3 DNA: TGTGCCAGCAGCCCTCTTGGATTTAAGCAGTTCTTC. As protein: CASSPLGFKQFF.

The chain employs TRBV18 and TRBJ1-2; D uncertain. This CDR3 is 15 amino acids long. V was trimmed by 3 bases and J by 2 bases, leaving 13 bases between them. Germline-derived CDR1 and CDR2 are KGHSH and LQKENI. The CDR3 sequence is CASSPGVSPNYGYTF. The CDR3 bases are TGTGCCAGCTCACCCGGGGTCAGCCCCAACTATGGCTACACCTTC.

This chain links TRBV19 with TRBJ2-3; 7 nucleotides line up with TRBD1. The CDR3 consists of 14 residues. Germline V gene lookup returns CDR1 LNHDA and CDR2 SQIVND (reference sequence). The ends lost 5 bases at V and 3 bases at J; junction bases unmatched: 5. The CDR3 protein is CASSFRDRTDTQYF. CDR3 DNA: TGTGCCAGTAGTTTTAGGGACAGAACAGATACGCAGTATTTT.

The rearrangement uses TRBV4-3 and TRBJ2-5, with TRBD2 matching 11 bases. This CDR3 is built from 17 residues. Germline V gene sequence: CDR1 LGHNA, CDR2 YSLEER. V shed 0 bases and J 5 bases; nucleotides not matched to a gene: 8. CDR3 bases: TGCGCCAGCAGCCAAGATACTAGCGGGAGTATTCGGGAGACCCAGTACTTC. This encodes CASSQDTSGSIRETQYF.

Details on this clone: The same CDR3 is also encoded by other DNA sequences in this sample. This sequence joins TRBV14 and TRBJ2-1; no definite D call. The CDR3 loop spans 11 amino acids. In germline, CDR1 is SGHDN, CDR2 FVKESK. Trimming removed 4 bases from V and 4 bases from J, with 2 bases in between. The CDR3, as DNA: TGTGCCAGCAGCCTTTACAATGAGCAGTTCTTC. As protein: CASSLYNEQFF.

The chain joins TRBV10-2 to TRBJ2-7; TRBD2 matches at 12 bases. The CDR3 contains 14 residues. Germline CDR1 is WSHSY and CDR2 is SAAADI. Unmatched junction bases numbered 5, after V lost 5 bases and J lost 6 bases. CDR3 amino acids: CASSPTSGSPEQYF. CDR3 sequence (DNA): TGCGCCAGCAGTCCGACTAGCGGGAGCCCCGAGCAGTACTTC.

V usage is TRBV4-2 and J usage is TRBJ1-2; weak D call: TRBD1 (5 bases). The CDR3 covers 15 residues. Trimming took off 4 bases at V and 2 bases at J, with 14 bases between the two ends. Germline CDR1 and CDR2: LGHNA and YNFKEQ. As DNA, the CDR3 is TGTGCCAGCAGCCCCCGTGTGAGGGGAAACTATGGCTACACCTTC. It codes for CASSPRVRGNYGYTF.

The genes are TRBV7-2 and TRBJ2-3, with a tentative D call TRBD2 (6 bases). There are 16 residues in the CDR3. Deletions cut 5 bases from V and 1 base from J, with 16 bases between. Germline CDR1 SGHTA, CDR2 FQGNSA. The CDR3 DNA reads as TGTGCCAGCAGCCCCAGCGGACTACAGGGCACAGATACGCAGTATTTT. This translates into CASSPSGLQGTDTQYF. The full variable domain, rest sourced from reference TRBV7-2 and TRBJ2-3, is GAGVSQSPSNKVTEKGKDVELRCDPISGHTALYWYRQSLGQGLEFLIYFQGNSAPDKSGLPSDRFSAERTGGSVSTLTIQRTQQEDSAVYLCASSPSGLQGTDTQYFGPGTRLTVL.

The chain recombines TRBV4-1 with TRBJ2-7, with 10 bases identical to TRBD2. The germline gives CDR1 MGHRA, CDR2 YSYEKL. V shed 1 base, J shed 4 bases, and the junction held 7 bases outside the gene matches. The CDR3 spans 16 residues. The CDR3 reads CASSQVGTSVKYEQYF. CDR3 sequence (DNA): TGCGCCAGCAGCCAAGTAGGGACTAGCGTTAAATACGAGCAGTACTTC.

This clone has a single count. The chain joins TRBV2 to TRBJ2-1; 8 positions agree with TRBD2. This CDR3 has 16 residues. J lost 0 bases, V lost 5 bases, and 6 bases had no gene match. CDR1 and CDR2 (germline): SNHLY, FYNNEI. The CDR3 nucleotides read TGTGCCAGCAGTTTTCGACTAGCGAGCTCCTACAATGAGCAGTTCTTC. Protein sequence: CASSFRLASSYNEQFF.

V usage is TRBV4-1 and J usage is TRBJ1-2, with 7 positions matching TRBD1. The CDR3 contains 16 residues. With V trimmed by 0 bases and J by 3 bases, 7 bases remained unmatched. Germline V gene sequence: CDR1 MGHRA, CDR2 YSYEKL. The CDR3: CASSQDSGTVYYGYTF. CDR3 nucleotide sequence: TGCGCCAGCAGCCAAGATTCCGGGACAGTTTACTATGGCTACACCTTC.

V is TRBV27 and J is TRBJ2-2; 9 positions match TRBD1. The CDR3 consists of 17 residues. From germline, CDR1 is MNHEY and CDR2 SMNVEV (reference sequence). The trim removed 5 bases at V and 7 bases at J, leaving 14 bases unmatched. The CDR3 nucleotides are TGTGCCAGCAGTAAAAACACGGGACAGGGTTATGACGGGGAGCTGTTTTTT. The encoded protein is CASSKNTGQGYDGELFF.

The V call is TRBV4-1, the J call TRBJ2-1; 13 bases agree with TRBD2. CDR1 and CDR2 from the germline V gene are MGHRA and YSYEKL. After removal of 0 bases from V and 11 bases from J, the junction contained 10 bases not matched to a gene. CDR3 size: 17 residues. The CDR3 here is CASSQESPLAGGPKQFF. The CDR3 DNA reads as TGCGCCAGCAGCCAAGAGAGTCCACTAGCGGGAGGGCCAAAGCAGTTCTTC.

The chain has TRBV6-1 and TRBJ1-3; no clear D. The CDR3 contains 14 residues. Between the trimmed V and J ends, which lost 6 bases and 1 base, there was a span of 10 bases. Germline loops: CDR1 MNHNS, CDR2 SASEGT. The CDR3 here is CASSAIQSGNTIYF. CDR3 sequence (DNA): TGTGCCAGCAGCGCGATTCAGTCTGGAAACACCATATATTTT.

The rearrangement uses TRBV5-6 and TRBJ2-4; D is unresolved. Trimming left V 4 bases short and J 0 bases short, with 14 bases between. This CDR3 comprises 16 residues. From germline, CDR1 is SGHDT and CDR2 YYEEEE. The CDR3 bases are TGTGCCAGCAGCCTGACCGCTACCCTAGCCAAAAACATTCAGTACTTC. Residues: CASSLTATLAKNIQYF.

This chain connects TRBV19 to TRBJ2-1, with D possibly matching TRBD1 (7 bases). The CDR3 loop spans 15 amino acids. Germline CDR1 and CDR2: LNHDA and SQIVND (reference sequence). Trimming removed 5 bases from V and 3 bases from J, with 14 bases in between. CDR3 in amino acids: CASSSRGDSYNEQFF. The CDR3 DNA is TGTGCCAGTAGTTCCCGCGGGGACAGCTACAATGAGCAGTTCTTC. Complete variable domain (other parts from reference TRBV19 and TRBJ2-1): DGGITQSPKYLFRKEGQNVTLSCEQNLNHDAMYWYRQDPGQGLRLIYYSQIVNDFQKGDIAEGYSVSREKKESFPLTVTSAQKNPTAFYLCASSSRGDSYNEQFFGPGTRLTVL.

The sample holds one count of this clone. The chain recombines TRBV5-4 with TRBJ1-3; 7 bases fit TRBD1. The V and J ends lost 3 bases and 4 bases, in that order; junction bases with no gene match: 4. This CDR3 has 14 amino acids. The germline CDR1 and CDR2 sequences are SGHNT and YYREEE (reference sequence). The CDR3 region is CASSSQTGGNTIYF. DNA for the CDR3: TGTGCCAGCAGCTCCCAGACAGGGGGAAACACCATATATTTT.

The gene calls are TRBV7-6 and TRBJ2-5; the D gene is possibly TRBD2 (5 bases). This CDR3 region has 18 residues. V was cut by 1 base and J by 0 bases, with 18 bases left in between. CDR1 and CDR2 (germline): SGHVS, FNYEAQ. The CDR3 spells CASSLVQGGGPYQETQYF. The CDR3, as DNA: TGTGCCAGCAGCTTAGTTCAAGGTGGCGGGCCTTACCAAGAGACCCAGTACTTC.

The rearrangement joins TRBV28 to TRBJ2-3; possibly TRBD2 for D (6 bases). Trimming took 7 bases from V and 2 from J, leaving 22 bases between them. This CDR3 has 17 residues. Germline V gene lookup returns CDR1 MDHEN and CDR2 SYDVKM. The CDR3 loop reads CASKPTLGGMITDTQYF. CDR3 coding DNA: TGTGCCAGCAAGCCTACCCTCGGGGGAATGATCACAGATACGCAGTATTTT.

This rearrangement joins TRBV7-8 to TRBJ1-2, with 8 bases identical to TRBD1. Germline loops: CDR1 SGHVS, CDR2 FQNEAQ. The ends lost 4 bases at V and 4 bases at J; junction bases unmatched: 8. This CDR3 comprises 15 residues. The CDR3 region has the DNA TGTGCCAGCAGCTCCTCCCTCGACAGGGGCTATGGCTACACCTTC. Translating it yields CASSSSLDRGYGYTF.

CDR3 amino acids: CASSLTGRSNEKLFF. The CDR3 DNA follows: TGCGCCAGCAGCTTAACTGGACGGAGTAATGAAAAACTGTTTTTT. This chain connects TRBV5-1 to TRBJ1-4, with D unresolved. Per germline, CDR1 SGHRS and CDR2 YFSETQ. The V and J ends lost 2 bases and 4 bases respectively, with 12 bases between them. CDR3 size: 15 residues.

This clone was observed once. This chain joins TRBV2 and TRBJ2-7; D not certain. This CDR3 region has 13 residues. Trimming pared 5 bases from V and 6 bases from J, leaving 14 bases between. Germline V gives CDR1 SNHLY, CDR2 FYNNEI. The CDR3 DNA sequence: TGTGCCAGCAGTAACCGGGCACTCGGCGAGCAGTACTTC. Translated, it gives CASSNRALGEQYF.